The sequence of this T cell receptor beta chain was determined in a study of blood T cell repertoires in COVID-19 (dated by TCRdb to the early 2020s). With respect to the entire study: The collaborator samples originated in the United States, Italy and Spain and spanned the acute and convalescent phases of COVID-19. The material from the prospective study consisted of cDNA or gDNA derived from T cells, B-cell-depleted T cells, or PBMCs. Deeply sampled blood TCRbeta repertoires from subjects exposed to, actively infected with, or recovered from COVID-19 were included in the dataset. A freely available public database, intended as a resource for researchers studying the immune response to SARS-CoV-2, is where the repertoires were released. Samples were obtained from the ongoing ImmuneRACE study (first 160 participants) and from roughly 1,300 subjects provided by 6 global collaborators. The sample metadata nearly always contained a de-identified subject ID, COVID-19 status, age in years and sex. HLA class I and class II types, where available, came from metadata supplied by the sample provider rather than from assay-based typing.

The junction carries 10 bases between V and J, which are trimmed by 0 bases and 10 bases respectively. For CDR1 and CDR2, the germline V gene lists LGHNA and YNFKEQ. The CDR3 spans 14 residues, from the cysteine through the phenylalanine. Only the CDR3 DNA stays, 42 bases, in frame from base 1. Each collaborating institution followed its own protocols to collect whole blood in K2EDTA tubes. For TCRbeta analysis, collaborators shipped samples as frozen whole blood, isolated PBMCs, or DNA extracted from either of those sample types. As regards this clone: Its specific antigen is unknown. No qualities accompany the bases; no much larger clone lies one base away.

TCRbeta CDR3 regions were amplified from genomic DNA using the immunoSEQ Assay, a bias-controlled multiplex PCR. In the source study's methods: Within the assay, amplification of reference gene primers was used to estimate how many nucleated cells each sample contained. Sequence reads were collapsed and filtered to measure the absolute abundance of every unique TCRbeta CDR3 rearrangement. Productive Simpson clonality was computed per sample as the square root of Simpson's diversity index over productive rearrangements. TCRdb carries this immuneACCESS record with in-frame sequences only. Its versions omit some clonotypes, under half of them owing to an unresolved V gene in the studies checked, with the rest unexplained. V, J and clone size reflect that table, while D and trimming were determined from the DNA. Here the sample has tens of thousands of clones; over 75% occur a single time. Jointly, the top ten make up around 9.6% of the sample.

Here is what the overall study found, with its caveats: The quantity of clinical and demographic metadata differed by source and by participant and was supplied without curation.

Material for sequencing was peripheral blood. Rearrangement joined TRBV4-2 to TRBJ1-6; there is no confident call for the D gene. This clonotype was obtained from a human donor in a cohort sampled during active COVID-19. The CDR3 region has the sequence CASSQDIRRSPLHF. In nucleotide form, the sequence is TGTGCCAGCAGCCAAGATATAAGGAGATCACCCCTCCACTTT.